The rows below give T cell receptor beta chains drawn from one sample of a study of blood T cell repertoires in COVID-19. Repertoires were generated with immunoSEQ multiplex PCR, while TCRdb's copy carries only in-frame clones and drops some. This table holds some 400,000 clones, 80% to 90% found once. Sequencing was carried out using PBMCs or T cells enriched from blood (not recorded which). Receptor source: a young man who had recovered from COVID-19. CDR3s include the opening cysteine and the closing phenylalanine or tryptophan. The D gene is left open where the match is weak. Size is stated for part of the rows, as once, few or many counts, or as a class when the clone is expanded.

j_call d_call v_call clone_size cdr3_nt cdr3_aa
TRBJ2-3 - TRBV20-1 - TGCAGTGCTAGTCGGGAAAGCACAGATACGCAGTATTTT CSASRESTDTQYF
TRBJ1-1 TRBD1 TRBV3-1/TRBV3-2 - TGTGCCAGCAGCCAAGACAGGACAGGGCCCATGAACACTGAAGCTTTCTTT CASSQDRTGPMNTEAFF
TRBJ1-1 TRBD1 TRBV18 once TGTGCCAGCTCACCAACCTCGACAGGGGGGAACACTGAAGCTTTCTTT CASSPTSTGGNTEAFF
TRBJ1-4 TRBD1 TRBV6-5 - TGTGCCAGCAGACCCGAGACAGGGGAGAGCGAAAAACTGTTTTTT CASRPETGESEKLFF
TRBJ2-5 TRBD2 TRBV3-1/TRBV3-2 - TGTGCCAGCAGCCAAGATAGGGCTAGCGGGAGAGAGACCCAGTACTTC CASSQDRASGRETQYF
TRBJ1-6 - TRBV7-6 - TGTGCCAGCAGCAGCTATCCTCAGGGGAGAGGTTCACCCCTCCACTTT CASSSYPQGRGSPLHF
TRBJ1-5 - TRBV28 - TGTGCCAGCAGCCCTCGGTCCATAAATCAGCCCCAGCATTTT CASSPRSINQPQHF
TRBJ1-5 TRBD1 TRBV7-9 - TGTGCCAGCAGCCCCGGGACAGGGGTCAATCAGCCCCAGCATTTT CASSPGTGVNQPQHF
TRBJ1-6 - TRBV4-1 - TGCGCCAGCAGCCAAGTTATCCGGGAGGGCGCCGGTTCACCCCTCCACTTT CASSQVIREGAGSPLHF
TRBJ1-1 - TRBV28 - TGTGCCAGCAGACTGGTATTCGGGAACACTGAAGCTTTCTTT CASRLVFGNTEAFF
TRBJ2-4 TRBD2 TRBV30 - TGTGCCTGGAGGCCGGGACTAGCGGGAGGGCCGATTTGGGGCATTCAGTACTTC CAWRPGLAGGPIWGIQYF
TRBJ1-5 - TRBV6-4 - TGTGCCAGAGGAGAAGCCCAGCATTTT CARGEAQHF
TRBJ1-2 TRBD1 TRBV7-2 - TGTGCCAGCAGCTTAGTGGACAGGGCGAACTATGGCTACACCTTC CASSLVDRANYGYTF
TRBJ2-7 - TRBV2 - TGTGCCAGCTGTAAACAGGATTTTACCTACGAGCAGTACTTC CASCKQDFTYEQYF
TRBJ2-1 TRBD2 TRBV24-1 few TGTGCCACCAGTGAACCTACTAGCGGGAGGGTCGAGCAGTTCTTC CATSEPTSGRVEQFF
TRBJ1-2 - TRBV7-2 few TGTGCCAGCAGCCAGAAATGGAGCAGGGAATATGGCTACACCTTC CASSQKWSREYGYTF
TRBJ2-1 TRBD2 TRBV29-1 - TGCAGCGTCCAAATAGCGGGAGTCTACAATGAGCAGTTCTTC CSVQIAGVYNEQFF
TRBJ1-4 - TRBV5-1 - TGCGCCAGCAGCGCGGGGCCGTATGAAAAACTGTTTTTT CASSAGPYEKLFF
TRBJ1-5 - TRBV4-1 - TGCGCCAGCAGCCCGGAGGGCGGGGGCTATCAGCCCCAGCATTTT CASSPEGGGYQPQHF
TRBJ2-3 - TRBV7-2 - TGTGCCAGCAGCTTAGGGCAGAGCACAGATACGCAGTATTTT CASSLGQSTDTQYF
TRBJ2-1 - TRBV6-2/TRBV6-3 - TGTGCCAGCAGCTTTAGCGGAATCTCCTACAATGAGCAGTTCTTC CASSFSGISYNEQFF
TRBJ2-7 - TRBV7-9 - TGTGCCAGCAGCTTAGCTACTAGCTCCTACGAGCAGTACTTC CASSLATSSYEQYF
TRBJ1-3 - TRBV28 - TGTGCCAGCAGTTCACCTGAGTCCTTCTCTGGAAACACCATATATTTT CASSSPESFSGNTIYF
TRBJ1-6 - TRBV5-1 few TGCGCCAGCAGCGTTGAGATCTCCTATAATTCACCCCTCCACTTT CASSVEISYNSPLHF
TRBJ1-5 TRBD1 TRBV7-9 few TGTGCCAGCAGCCCAGGACAGGGGGCTATGAGAAGCAATCAGCCCCAGCATTTT CASSPGQGAMRSNQPQHF
TRBJ2-3 TRBD2 TRBV29-1 - TGCAGCGTTGTTCAGGATCGGGCTAGCGGGAGAAATACGCAGTATTTT CSVVQDRASGRNTQYF
TRBJ1-2 - TRBV27 few TGTGCCAGCAGCCGTACAGGACTAGCTAACTATGGCTACACCTTC CASSRTGLANYGYTF
TRBJ2-5 TRBD2 TRBV7-2 - TGTGCCAGCAGCCCTGGGACTAGCGGACGAGCCGGAGAGACCCAGTACTTC CASSPGTSGRAGETQYF
TRBJ1-2 - TRBV27 - TGTGCCAGCAGTTATAGGGGGGGGAACTATGGCTACACCTTC CASSYRGGNYGYTF
TRBJ1-5 - TRBV28 - TGTGCCAGCAGTTTAGCAGGGCCGTCGCCCCAGCATTTT CASSLAGPSPQHF
TRBJ2-2 - TRBV7-2 once TGTGCCAGCAGCTCCCTCACCGGGGAGCTGTTTTTT CASSSLTGELFF
TRBJ1-6 TRBD1 TRBV7-2 once TGTGCCAGCAGCGATCAGACAGGGACCAATTCACCCCTCCACTTT CASSDQTGTNSPLHF
TRBJ2-7 TRBD1 TRBV30 - TGTGCCTGGAGTGTACCCGCGGGACAGGGGGTCTTCTACGAGCAGTACTTC CAWSVPAGQGVFYEQYF
TRBJ1-5 - TRBV28 - TGTGCCAGCAGTTTCGCCCAGGGCATGAGTCAGCCCCAGCATTTT CASSFAQGMSQPQHF
TRBJ2-7 TRBD2 TRBV19 - TGTGCCAGTAAAAATTTCGCGGGAGGGCCCAGCGAGCAGTACTTC CASKNFAGGPSEQYF
TRBJ2-2 - TRBV3-1/TRBV3-2 - TGTGCCAGCCTCCAGGAGAACACCGGGGAGCTGTTTTTT CASLQENTGELFF
TRBJ2-7 TRBD2 TRBV20-1 once TGCAGTGCTAGTAACCAGCGGGGTTCCTACGAGCAGTACTTC CSASNQRGSYEQYF
TRBJ2-3 TRBD2 TRBV7-3 - TGTGCCAGCAGCCTTGGACTAGCGGGAGTCGCAGATACGCAGTATTTT CASSLGLAGVADTQYF
TRBJ2-2 TRBD2 TRBV6-1 - TGTGCCAGCAGTGAGGGACTAGCGGGAGTCACCGGGGAGCTGTTTTTT CASSEGLAGVTGELFF
TRBJ2-2 TRBD1 TRBV15 - TGTGCCACCAGCAGCACTTCCGGGACAGGGTCCACCGGGGAGCTGTTTTTT CATSSTSGTGSTGELFF
TRBJ2-2 - TRBV24-1 - TGTGCCACTTCCTTAGCGGAGGCGAACACCGGGGAGCTGTTTTTT CATSLAEANTGELFF
TRBJ2-7 - TRBV5-1 - TGCGCCAGCAGCTTGGCCGGGAGACAGGGAAGGGGGCTGTACGAGCAGTACTTC CASSLAGRQGRGLYEQYF
TRBJ1-1 - TRBV18 - TGTGCCAGCTCACTTTCTACAGGAGGGAAGAACACTGAAGCTTTCTTT CASSLSTGGKNTEAFF
TRBJ2-5 TRBD1 TRBV19 - TGTGCCAGTAGTACGCAGGGGGCAGAGACCCAGTACTTC CASSTQGAETQYF
TRBJ2-5 - TRBV2 - TGTGCCAGCAGTGATCGGGGATTGGGGCAAGAGACCCAGTACTTC CASSDRGLGQETQYF
TRBJ1-2 TRBD1 TRBV28 - TGTGCCAGCAGTCGTGGACAGGGAGGCTACACCTTC CASSRGQGGYTF
TRBJ2-1 TRBD2 TRBV9 - TGTGCCAGCAGCCTCAGCGGGACTAGCGCTACCAATGAGCAGTTCTTC CASSLSGTSATNEQFF
TRBJ1-1 - TRBV27 - TGTGCCAGCAGTCCCAGCCGGAGGACTGAAGCTTTCTTT CASSPSRRTEAFF
TRBJ1-6 TRBD1 TRBV12-3/TRBV12-4 - TGTGCCAGCAGGGGGACAGGGTTCTCACCCCTCCACTTT CASRGTGFSPLHF
TRBJ2-3 - TRBV7-9 - TGTGCCAGCCTGAGACTCGGAGCAGATACGCAGTATTTT CASLRLGADTQYF